This is a list of T cell receptor beta chains from one sample in a study of control samples from healthy donors and cancer patients. Clones were sequenced by immunoSEQ multiplex PCR, and TCRdb holds only the in-frame ones, with some missing. The table records about 98,000 clones, 82% of them present only once. Sequences were obtained from blood. These receptors originate from a man aged 60 to 75 in good health. CDR3s include the opening cysteine and the closing phenylalanine or tryptophan.

V gene,J gene,CDR3 protein
TRBV13,TRBJ2-1,CASSLGLRGKNNEQFF
TRBV5-3,TRBJ1-4,CARSLADGNGANEKLFF
TRBV28,TRBJ2-7,CASSALREAGGEEQYF
TRBV4-1,TRBJ1-1,CASLDLTGVGKNMNTEAFF
TRBV30,TRBJ1-4,CAWSGDRDEGEKLFF
TRBV28,TRBJ2-5,CASSLWFVATSYQETQYF
TRBV7-9,TRBJ2-2,CASRGWDKGNTGELFF
TRBV24-1,TRBJ2-7,CATTGRAPEQYF
TRBV11-2,TRBJ1-1,CASSLWAGNTEAFF
TRBV15,TRBJ2-1,CATSRGRDWDNEQFF
TRBV27,TRBJ1-2,CASSTTGGKRSGLYGYTF
TRBV6-4,TRBJ2-1,CASSGTSRDNEQFF
TRBV5-1,TRBJ2-2,CASSFGTANTGELFF
TRBV5-1,TRBJ2-7,CASSLTSYYEQYF
TRBV19,TRBJ2-1,CASSIFDEQFF
TRBV6-6,TRBJ2-7,CASRAGDYEQYF
TRBV3-1/TRBV3-2,TRBJ2-1,CASSQQAGGPYNEQFF
TRBV11-3,TRBJ2-3,CASSLGTSPDTQYF
TRBV13,TRBJ2-3,CASSLEDTYTDTQYF
TRBV28,TRBJ1-6,CASSSGDRASPLHF
TRBV19,TRBJ1-4,CATLGQQKLFF